Shown below are 18 T cell receptor beta chains from a single sample sequenced in a study of long-term antiretroviral therapy in people with HIV. The run of the v3.0 immunoSEQ assay was at survey level. Data came from immunoSEQ multiplex PCR; TCRdb stores just in-frame clones and leaves some out. There are 30,000 or so clones in the sample; about three quarters occur only once, and approximately 8.5% lies in the top ten. The sample in question was unsorted PBMCs, obtained 1.5 years before starting antiretroviral therapy. These receptors came from a man between 18 and 29 years old with HIV.

By share, this clone counts as medium-sized (0.01 to 0.1%). The chain joins TRBV13 to TRBJ2-1; either TRBD1 or TRBD2 may fit D (6 bases each). The CDR3 has 16 residues. The germline CDR1 and CDR2 sequences are PRHDT and FYEKMQ (reference sequence). Trimming cost V 4 bases and J 0 bases, with 13 bases left between them. CDR3 amino acids: CASSSFGGDSYNEQFF. The CDR3 DNA follows: TGTGCCAGCAGCTCTTTCGGGGGCGACTCCTACAATGAGCAGTTCTTC.

Only a few counts were recorded for this clone. This chain connects TRBV4-3 to TRBJ2-1; TRBD2 is a possible D gene (5 bases). Germline V gene lookup returns CDR1 LGHNA and CDR2 YSLEER. The CDR3 is 16 residues long. The V gene lost 0 bases and the J gene lost 0 bases, with 9 bases spanning the gap. As DNA, the CDR3 is TGCGCCAGCAGCCAAGAGAAGCGGAGCTCCTACAATGAGCAGTTCTTC. Translation: CASSQEKRSSYNEQFF.

Here the CDR3 DNA reads TGTGCCAGCAGCCCCCCGGCAGCCACTTATAGCAATCAGCCCCAGCATTTT. As protein: CASSPPAATYSNQPQHF. V is TRBV7-8 and J is TRBJ1-5; no clear D. CDR3 size: 17 residues. V was trimmed by 5 bases and J by 0 bases, leaving 17 bases between them. Looked up from germline, CDR1 is SGHVS and CDR2 is FQNEAQ.

A single count supports this clone. V is TRBV30 and J is TRBJ1-5; 8 positions match TRBD1. The CDR3 is 15 residues long. Germline loops: CDR1 GTSNPN, CDR2 SVGIG (reference sequence). J gave up 5 bases and V 3 bases, and 9 bases lay outside the gene matches. This chain's CDR3 is CAWSLYRGGDQPQHF. Written as DNA, the CDR3 is TGTGCCTGGAGCCTGTACAGGGGGGGTGATCAGCCCCAGCATTTT.

The chain is built from TRBV28 and TRBJ1-4; 7 bases are shared with TRBD1. Germline V CDR1 and CDR2: MDHEN, SYDVKM. The CDR3 has 15 amino acids. Trimming removed 10 bases from V and 3 bases from J; junction bases left unmatched: 11. The CDR3 loop reads CATGEGAGANEKLFF. The CDR3 DNA reads as TGTGCCACCGGGGAGGGGGCTGGAGCTAATGAAAAACTGTTTTTT.

The CDR3 bases are TGTGCCAGCAGCAACGGGGTCTACGAGCAGTACTTC. It codes for CASSNGVYEQYF. The rearrangement joins TRBV21-1 to TRBJ2-7; the D call TRBD2 from the table was never checked on the DNA. TRBV21-1 is listed as a pseudogene. The CDR3 consists of 12 residues.

The rearrangement uses TRBV9 and TRBJ2-2; no reliable D call. The CDR3 loop spans 12 amino acids. Trimming took 4 bases from V and 8 from J, leaving 9 bases between them. Germline V gene data show CDR1 as SGDLS and CDR2 as YYNGEE. In DNA, the CDR3 is TGTGCCAGCAGCCCCGTGGGAGGGGAGCTGTTTTTT. Its translation: CASSPVGGELFF.

The J gene is TRBJ2-2, the V gene TRBV10-3; the D gene could be TRBD1 or TRBD2 (5 bases each). The CDR3 extends over 15 amino acids. V was trimmed by 4 bases and J by 5 bases, leaving 14 bases between them. The germline V gene has CDR1 ENHRY and CDR2 SYGVKD. The CDR3 DNA reads as TGTGCCATCAGTGCCACGTCCGGGGCGACCGGGGAGCTGTTTTTT. Translation gives CAISATSGATGELFF.

A few counts support this clone. This chain links TRBV14 with TRBJ2-3; D possibly uses TRBD1 or TRBD2 (5 bases each). Trimming left V 0 bases short and J 2 bases short, with 12 bases between. The germline V gene encodes CDR1 SGHDN and CDR2 FVKESK. CDR3 length: 16 amino acids. Here the CDR3 reads CASSQEGELLTDTQYF. The CDR3 region has the DNA TGTGCCAGCAGCCAAGAAGGGGAGCTACTCACAGATACGCAGTATTTT.

The chain has TRBV5-1 and TRBJ1-4; perhaps TRBD1 as D (6 bases). There are 16 residues in the CDR3. V lost 1 base, J lost 6 bases, and 16 bases lay in between. Germline lookup yields CDR1 SGHRS and CDR2 YFSETQ. The CDR3 protein is CASSLRYQGRDEKLFF. The DNA of the CDR3 is TGCGCCAGCAGCTTGAGGTACCAGGGGCGGGATGAAAAACTGTTTTTT.

The J gene is TRBJ2-2, the V gene TRBV15, with TRBD1 identical over 9 bases. This CDR3 has 16 amino acids. Per the germline V gene, CDR1 is LNHNV and CDR2 is YYDKDF (reference sequence). Trimming took 4 bases from V and 2 from J; bases not matched to a gene: 5. Here the CDR3 DNA reads TGTGCCACCAGCAAGGACAGGGGTCCAAACACCGGGGAGCTGTTTTTT. It encodes CATSKDRGPNTGELFF.

The chain joins TRBV7-9 to TRBJ1-1, with TRBD1 as a possible D gene (6 bases). Germline-derived CDR1 and CDR2 are SEHNR and FQNEAQ (reference sequence). The ends were cut back, 4 bases at V and 1 base at J, with 13 bases in the middle. CDR3 size: 15 residues. CDR3 loop: CASSYYQGPNTEAFF. CDR3 DNA sequence: TGTGCCAGCAGCTACTACCAGGGGCCGAACACTGAAGCTTTCTTT.

The chain recombines TRBV6-6 with TRBJ1-1, with D hard to call. Trimming took 2 bases from V and 8 from J, leaving 3 bases between them. CDR1 is MNHNY and CDR2 is SVGAGI in the germline V gene (reference sequence). This CDR3 has 10 amino acids. The CDR3 bases are TGTGCCAGCAGTTACGGGGAAGCTTTCTTT. Translated: CASSYGEAFF.

The table lists this clone with a count of one. V usage is TRBV30 and J usage is TRBJ2-1; 8 positions match TRBD2. V gave up 3 bases and J gave up 7 bases; unmatched junction bases: 11. The V gene's germline CDR1 is GTSNPN and CDR2 SVGIG (reference sequence). CDR3 length equals 15 residues. CDR3 residues: CAWSPPAGDINEQFF. CDR3 coding DNA: TGTGCCTGGAGCCCCCCAGCGGGGGATATAAATGAGCAGTTCTTC.

The chain has TRBV7-9 and TRBJ2-7; perhaps TRBD1 as D (6 bases). Trimming shortened V by 1 base and J by 2 bases, and 15 bases separated the two germline ends. This CDR3 has 16 amino acids. CDR1 is SEHNR, CDR2 FQNEAQ, per germline (reference sequence). The CDR3 DNA follows: TGTGCCAGCAGCTTAGGGGCCACAGGGACACCCTACGAGCAGTACTTC. Its translation: CASSLGATGTPYEQYF.

This clone was observed a single time. The chain links TRBV5-4 to TRBJ2-5; 8 nucleotides match TRBD1. CDR3 length: 14 amino acids. Unmatched junction bases numbered 3, after V lost 0 bases and J lost 5 bases. CDR1 is SGHNT, CDR2 YYREEE, per germline (reference sequence). The CDR3 DNA sequence: TGTGCCAGCAGCTTGGATTACAGGGGGGAGACCCAGTACTTC. It yields the protein CASSLDYRGETQYF.

This clone was recorded a few times. The chain combines TRBV5-5 with TRBJ1-3; D is unresolved. The CDR3 runs 15 residues. With 4 bases removed from V and 0 bases from J, the gap between germline ends came to 11 bases. From germline, CDR1 is SGHKS and CDR2 YYEKEE (reference sequence). The CDR3 spells CASSPGDYSGNTIYF. CDR3 DNA sequence: TGTGCCAGCAGCCCGGGTGACTACTCTGGAAACACCATATATTTT.

This clone is classed as medium-sized (0.01 to 0.1%). In DNA form, the CDR3 reads TGTGCCAGCAGTTACGGGGGCGATAATGAGCAGTTCTTC. Its protein product is CASSYGGDNEQFF. This chain connects TRBV6-5 to TRBJ2-1; possible D gene TRBD1, 6 bases. Per germline, CDR1 MNHEY and CDR2 SVGAGI. V shed 2 bases and J shed 7 bases, with 9 bases lying between them. This CDR3 spans 13 amino acids.